The sequence of this T cell receptor beta chain was determined in a study of type 1 regulatory T cells (dated by TCRdb to about 2021). As for the study more broadly: An in vitro protocol by which a Tr1-enriched, alloantigen-specific CD4 T cell product named T-allo10 was generated was characterized in the study. T-allo10 was under clinical evaluation in patients with hematological malignancies receiving allogeneic hematopoietic stem cell transplantation.

Sequencing instrument: Illumina MiSeq. TCRdb's own reprocessing of the public reads used fastp at Q25 and MiXCR and kept productive beta chains. A single entry per CDR3 protein holds the most common genes and DNA from its merged rows. A total of approximately 42,000 distinct CDR3 sequences appear in this sample, less than 15% of them only once. The top ten clonotypes cover around 8% of the sample. A note on this clonotype: The specificity of this receptor is unknown. Within one base of it there is no much larger clone, and no base qualities were kept.

CDR1 KGHSH and CDR2 LQKENI are derived from the germline V gene. Trimming removed 6 bases from V and 1 base from J, leaving 6 bases between the germline ends. Including the terminal cysteine and phenylalanine, the CDR3 comprises 12 residues. Only the CDR3 DNA stays, 36 bases, in frame from base 1. The full study reports these points: Tr1 cells showed a more restricted TCR repertoire than non-Tr1 cells, which the study interpreted as alloantigen-induced clonal expansion.

Input material: cultured non-Tr1 T cells, either the whole culture or a sorted T cell fraction (not recorded which). This specimen's cell subset or site label, per the study, means: non-Tr1 population from the T-allo10 product. This chain joins TRBV18 to TRBJ1-1; too little of a D gene remains to name it. This TCR came from a human donor in good health. The CDR3 region: CASSAGNTEAFF. The sequenced DNA: TGTGCCAGCTCGGCCGGGAACACTGAAGCTTTCTTT.